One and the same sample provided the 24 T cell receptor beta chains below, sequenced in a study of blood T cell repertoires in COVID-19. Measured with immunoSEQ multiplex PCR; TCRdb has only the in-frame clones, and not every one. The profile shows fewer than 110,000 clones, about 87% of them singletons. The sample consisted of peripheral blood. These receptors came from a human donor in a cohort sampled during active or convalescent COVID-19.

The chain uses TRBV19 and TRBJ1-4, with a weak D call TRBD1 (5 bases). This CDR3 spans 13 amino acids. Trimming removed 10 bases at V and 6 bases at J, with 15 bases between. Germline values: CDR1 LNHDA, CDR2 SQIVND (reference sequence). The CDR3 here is CATRSTADEKLFF. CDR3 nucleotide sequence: TGTGCCACCCGCTCGACAGCCGATGAAAAACTGTTTTTT.

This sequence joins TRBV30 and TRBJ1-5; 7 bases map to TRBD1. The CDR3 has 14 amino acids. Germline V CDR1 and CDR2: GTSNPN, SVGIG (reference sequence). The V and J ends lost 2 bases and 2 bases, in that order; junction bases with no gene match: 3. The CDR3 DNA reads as TGTGCCTGGAGTCCAGGGGGTGGCAATCAGCCCCAGCATTTT. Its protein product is CAWSPGGGNQPQHF.

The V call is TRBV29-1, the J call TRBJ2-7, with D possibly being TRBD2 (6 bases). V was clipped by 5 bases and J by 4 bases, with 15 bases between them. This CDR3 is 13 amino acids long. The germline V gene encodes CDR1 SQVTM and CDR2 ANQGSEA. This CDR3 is CSVQRHGGYEQYF. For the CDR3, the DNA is TGCAGCGTTCAAAGGCATGGGGGGTACGAGCAGTACTTC.

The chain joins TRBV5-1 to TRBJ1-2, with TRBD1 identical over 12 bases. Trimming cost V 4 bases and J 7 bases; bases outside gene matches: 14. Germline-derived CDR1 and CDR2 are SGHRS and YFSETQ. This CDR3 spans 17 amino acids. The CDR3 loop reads CASSPGTGGQGRGGYTF. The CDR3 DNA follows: TGCGCCAGCAGCCCGGGGACAGGGGGCCAGGGAAGGGGTGGCTACACCTTC.

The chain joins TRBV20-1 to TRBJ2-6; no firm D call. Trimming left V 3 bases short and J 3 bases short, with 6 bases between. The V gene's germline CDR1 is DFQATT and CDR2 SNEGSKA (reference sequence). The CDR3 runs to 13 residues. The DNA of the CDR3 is TGCAGTGCTAGTCCGGGTGGGGCCAACGTCCTGACTTTC. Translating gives CSASPGGANVLTF.

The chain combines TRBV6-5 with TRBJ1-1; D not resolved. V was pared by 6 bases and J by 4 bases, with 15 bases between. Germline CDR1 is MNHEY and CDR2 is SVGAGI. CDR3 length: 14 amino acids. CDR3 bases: TGTGCCAGCAGAGGGAGGTTTGGGTCCACTGAAGCTTTCTTT. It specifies CASRGRFGSTEAFF.

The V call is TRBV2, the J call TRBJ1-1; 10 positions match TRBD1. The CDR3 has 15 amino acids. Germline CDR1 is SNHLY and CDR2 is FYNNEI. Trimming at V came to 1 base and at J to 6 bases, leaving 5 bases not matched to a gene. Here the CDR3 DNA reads TGTGCCAGCAGTGAAGGACAGGGGGCGCGTGCTGAAGCTTTCTTT. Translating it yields CASSEGQGARAEAFF.

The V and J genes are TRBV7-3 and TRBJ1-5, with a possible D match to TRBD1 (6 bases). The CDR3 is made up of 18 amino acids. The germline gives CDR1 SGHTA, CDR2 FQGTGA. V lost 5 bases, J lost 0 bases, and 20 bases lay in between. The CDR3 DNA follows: TGTGCCAGCAGCCAGACTTCCGGACAGATATATAGCAATCAGCCCCAGCATTTT. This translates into CASSQTSGQIYSNQPQHF.

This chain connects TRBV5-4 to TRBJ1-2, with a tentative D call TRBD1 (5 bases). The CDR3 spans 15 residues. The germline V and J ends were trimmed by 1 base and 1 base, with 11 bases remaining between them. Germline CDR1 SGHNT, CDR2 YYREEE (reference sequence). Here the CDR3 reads CASSLLGPRNYGYTF. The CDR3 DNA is TGTGCCAGCAGCTTGTTGGGGCCCCGTAACTATGGCTACACCTTC.

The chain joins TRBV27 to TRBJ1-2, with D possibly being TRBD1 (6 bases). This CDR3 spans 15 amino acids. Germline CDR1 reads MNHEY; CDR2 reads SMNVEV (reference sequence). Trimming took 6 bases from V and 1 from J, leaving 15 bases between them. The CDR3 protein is CASRSGAGINYGYTF. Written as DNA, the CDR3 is TGTGCCAGCAGGTCAGGGGCCGGGATTAACTATGGCTACACCTTC.

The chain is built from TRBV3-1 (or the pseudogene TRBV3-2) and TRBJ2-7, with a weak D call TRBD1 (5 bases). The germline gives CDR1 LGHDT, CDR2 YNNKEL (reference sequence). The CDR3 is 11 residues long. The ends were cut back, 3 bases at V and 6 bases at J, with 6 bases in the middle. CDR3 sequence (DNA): TGTGCCAGCAGCCAGGGGCTCGAGCAGTACTTC. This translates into CASSQGLEQYF.

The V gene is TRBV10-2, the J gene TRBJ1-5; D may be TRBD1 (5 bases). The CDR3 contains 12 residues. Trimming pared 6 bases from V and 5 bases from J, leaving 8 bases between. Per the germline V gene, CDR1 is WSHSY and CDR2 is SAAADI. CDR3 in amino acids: CASRDMDQPQHF. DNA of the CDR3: TGCGCCAGCAGGGACATGGATCAGCCCCAGCATTTT.

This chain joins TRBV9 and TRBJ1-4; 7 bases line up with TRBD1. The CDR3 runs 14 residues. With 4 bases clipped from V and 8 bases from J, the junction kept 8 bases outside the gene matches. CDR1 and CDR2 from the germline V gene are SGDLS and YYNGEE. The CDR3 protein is CASSPRQGQEKLFF. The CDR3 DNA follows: TGTGCCAGCAGCCCCAGGCAGGGACAGGAAAAACTGTTTTTT. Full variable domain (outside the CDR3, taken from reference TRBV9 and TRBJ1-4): DSGVTQTPKHLITATGQRVTLRCSPRSGDLSVYWYQQSLDQGLQFLIQYYNGEERAKGNILERFSAQQFPDLHSELNLSSLELGDSALYFCASSPRQGQEKLFFGSGTQLSVL.

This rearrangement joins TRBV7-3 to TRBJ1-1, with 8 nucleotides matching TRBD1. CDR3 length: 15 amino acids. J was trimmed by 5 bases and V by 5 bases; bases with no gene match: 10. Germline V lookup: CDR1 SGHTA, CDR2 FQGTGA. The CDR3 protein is CASSASQGATTEAFF. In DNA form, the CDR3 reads TGTGCCAGCAGCGCGTCCCAGGGGGCTACAACTGAAGCTTTCTTT.

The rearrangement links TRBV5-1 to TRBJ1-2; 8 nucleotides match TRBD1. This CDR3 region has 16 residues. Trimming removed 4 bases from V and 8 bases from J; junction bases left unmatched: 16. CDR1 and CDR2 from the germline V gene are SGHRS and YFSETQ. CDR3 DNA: TGCGCCAGCAGCCCTACCCTTTCACAGGGGGTTGAGGGCTACACCTTC. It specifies CASSPTLSQGVEGYTF.

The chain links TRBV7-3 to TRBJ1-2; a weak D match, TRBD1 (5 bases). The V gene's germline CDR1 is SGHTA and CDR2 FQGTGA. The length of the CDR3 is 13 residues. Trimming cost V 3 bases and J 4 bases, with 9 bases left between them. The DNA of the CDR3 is TGTGCCAGCAGCTTTCCCAGGGCCTATGGCTACACCTTC. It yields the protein CASSFPRAYGYTF.

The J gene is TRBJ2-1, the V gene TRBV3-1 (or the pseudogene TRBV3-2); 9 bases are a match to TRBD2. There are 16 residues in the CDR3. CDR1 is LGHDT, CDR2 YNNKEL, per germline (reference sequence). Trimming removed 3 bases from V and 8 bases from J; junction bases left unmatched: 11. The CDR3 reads CASSQSWASGDDEQFF. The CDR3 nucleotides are TGTGCCAGCAGCCAGAGTTGGGCTAGCGGGGATGATGAGCAGTTCTTC.

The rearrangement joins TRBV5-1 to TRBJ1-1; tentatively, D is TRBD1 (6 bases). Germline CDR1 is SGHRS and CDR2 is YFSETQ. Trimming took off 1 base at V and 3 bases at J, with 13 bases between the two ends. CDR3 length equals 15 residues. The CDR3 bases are TGCGCCAGCAGCTTGACTGGGGGCGATCACACTGAAGCTTTCTTT. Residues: CASSLTGGDHTEAFF.

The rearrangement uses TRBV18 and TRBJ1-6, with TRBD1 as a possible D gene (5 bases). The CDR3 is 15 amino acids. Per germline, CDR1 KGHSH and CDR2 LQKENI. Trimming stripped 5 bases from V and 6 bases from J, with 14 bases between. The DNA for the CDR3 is TGTGCCAGCTCATTGGGGGGGACCCTTAATTCACCCCTCCACTTT. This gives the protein CASSLGGTLNSPLHF.

The CDR3 here is CASTEGLEAYF. The CDR3 region has the DNA TGTGCCAGCACCGAAGGACTAGAGGCGTACTTC. The V call is TRBV11-2, the J call TRBJ2-7; 7 bases line up with TRBD2. This CDR3 is built from 11 residues. V gave up 7 bases and J gave up 12 bases; unmatched junction bases: 9. Germline CDR1 reads SGHAT; CDR2 reads FQNNGV.

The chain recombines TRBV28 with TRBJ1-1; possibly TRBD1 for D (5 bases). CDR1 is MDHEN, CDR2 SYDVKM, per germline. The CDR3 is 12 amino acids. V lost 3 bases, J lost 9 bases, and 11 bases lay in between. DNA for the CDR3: TGTGCCAGCAGTTTTTGGGAGGGACAAGCTTTCTTT. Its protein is CASSFWEGQAFF. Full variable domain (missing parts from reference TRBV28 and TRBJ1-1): DVKVTQSSRYLVKRTGEKVFLECVQDMDHENMFWYRQDPGLGLRLIYFSYDVKMKEKGDIPEGYSVSREKKERFSLILESASTNQTSMYLCASSFWEGQAFFGQGTRLTVV.

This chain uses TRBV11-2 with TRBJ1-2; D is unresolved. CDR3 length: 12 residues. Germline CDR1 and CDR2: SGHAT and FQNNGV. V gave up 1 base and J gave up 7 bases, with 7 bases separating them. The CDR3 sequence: CASSLGAIGYTF. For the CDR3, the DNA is TGTGCCAGCAGCTTAGGGGCTATTGGCTACACCTTC.

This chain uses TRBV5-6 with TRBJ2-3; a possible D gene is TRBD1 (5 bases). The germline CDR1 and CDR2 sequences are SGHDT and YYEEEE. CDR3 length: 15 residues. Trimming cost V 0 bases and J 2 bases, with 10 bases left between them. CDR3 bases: TGTGCCAGCAGCTTGGGGGCAGGGAACACAGATACGCAGTATTTT. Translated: CASSLGAGNTDTQYF.

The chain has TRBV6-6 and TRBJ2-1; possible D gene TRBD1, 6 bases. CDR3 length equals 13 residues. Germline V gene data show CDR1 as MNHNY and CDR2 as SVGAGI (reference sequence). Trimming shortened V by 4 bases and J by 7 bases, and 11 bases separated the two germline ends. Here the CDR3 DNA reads TGTGCCAGCAGTTCCAACAGGGCGAATGAGCAGTTCTTC. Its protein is CASSSNRANEQFF.